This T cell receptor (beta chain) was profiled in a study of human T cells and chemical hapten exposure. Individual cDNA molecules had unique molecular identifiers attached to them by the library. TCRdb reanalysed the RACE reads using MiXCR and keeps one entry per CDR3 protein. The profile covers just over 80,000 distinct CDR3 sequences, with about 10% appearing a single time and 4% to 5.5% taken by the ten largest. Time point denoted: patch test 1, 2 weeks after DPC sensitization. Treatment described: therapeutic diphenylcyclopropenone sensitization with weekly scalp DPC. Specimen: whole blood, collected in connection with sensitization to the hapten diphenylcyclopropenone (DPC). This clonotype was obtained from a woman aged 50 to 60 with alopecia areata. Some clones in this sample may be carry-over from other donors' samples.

The CDR3 bases are TGTGCCATCAGAGCCACCCGAGGCCAGTTCTACAATGAGCAGTTCTTC. Amino acid sequence: CAIRATRGQFYNEQFF. This chain joins TRBV10-3 and TRBJ2-1; D gene ambiguous. Germline values: CDR1 ENHRY, CDR2 SYGVKD. CDR3 size: 16 residues. Trimming pared 6 bases from V and 3 bases from J, leaving 18 bases between.